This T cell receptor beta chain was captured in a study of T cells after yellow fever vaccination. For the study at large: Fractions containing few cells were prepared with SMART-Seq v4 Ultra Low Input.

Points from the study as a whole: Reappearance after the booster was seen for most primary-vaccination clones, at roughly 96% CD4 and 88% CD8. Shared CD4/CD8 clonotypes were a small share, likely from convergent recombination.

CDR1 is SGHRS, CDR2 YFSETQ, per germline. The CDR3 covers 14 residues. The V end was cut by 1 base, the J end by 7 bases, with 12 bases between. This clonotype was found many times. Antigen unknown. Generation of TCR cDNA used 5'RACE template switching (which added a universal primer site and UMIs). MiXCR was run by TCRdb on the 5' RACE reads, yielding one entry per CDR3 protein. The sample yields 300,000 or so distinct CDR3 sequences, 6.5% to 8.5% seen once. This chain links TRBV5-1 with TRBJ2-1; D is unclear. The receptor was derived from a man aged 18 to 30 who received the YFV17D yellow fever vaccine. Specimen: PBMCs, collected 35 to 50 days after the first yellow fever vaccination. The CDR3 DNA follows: TGCGCCAGCAGCTTGCGGGCTGGGGATAATGAGCAGTTCTTC. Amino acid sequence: CASSLRAGDNEQFF.